What follows describes a single T cell receptor (beta chain). These data originate in a study of T cell clones after liver transplantation. Study context: Samples came from ITN030ST, which attempted immunosuppression withdrawal within 2 years of liver transplantation.

CDR3 length equals 14 residues. The V end was cut by 0 bases, the J end by 6 bases, with 10 bases between. The V gene's germline CDR1 is SEHNR and CDR2 FQNEAQ (reference sequence). Produced via immunoSEQ multiplex PCR; TCRdb's table is partial and in-frame only. The data hold 15,000 to 20,000 clones, with around 81% observed a single time. The gene calls are TRBV7-9 and TRBJ2-3; D is perhaps TRBD1 (6 bases). This clonotype was sampled from a human patient who received a liver transplant. Some of the T cells might come from the graft donor. The source material was CD8+ T cells from blood, sampled around 50 months after liver transplant. In DNA, the CDR3 is TGTGCCAGCAGCTTAGCGCGTAGGGGGGATACGCAGTATTTT. Encoded protein: CASSLARRGDTQYF.